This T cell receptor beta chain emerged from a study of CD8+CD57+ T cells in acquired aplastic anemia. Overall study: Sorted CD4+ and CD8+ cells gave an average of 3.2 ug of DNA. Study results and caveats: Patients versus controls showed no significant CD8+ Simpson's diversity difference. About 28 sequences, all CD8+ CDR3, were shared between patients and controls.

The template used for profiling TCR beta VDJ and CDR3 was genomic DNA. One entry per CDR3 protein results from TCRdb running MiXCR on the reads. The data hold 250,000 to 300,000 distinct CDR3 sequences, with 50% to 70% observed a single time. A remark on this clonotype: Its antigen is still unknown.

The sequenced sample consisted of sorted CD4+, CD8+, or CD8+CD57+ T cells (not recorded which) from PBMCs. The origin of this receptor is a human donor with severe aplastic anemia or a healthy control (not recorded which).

CDR3: CAISESLGAADTQYF. CDR3 nucleotides: TGTGCCATCAGTGAGTCGTTGGGGGCCGCAGATACGCAGTATTTT. V is TRBV10-3 and J is TRBJ2-3; D possibly corresponds to TRBD1 (6 bases). V lost 0 bases, J lost 4 bases, and 11 bases lay in between. Germline lookup yields CDR1 ENHRY and CDR2 SYGVKD. The CDR3 sequence is 15 residues long.